One TCR beta chain is described in this entry. Its target is unknown. The data stem from a study of CD8+ T cells in alopecia areata. Whole-study findings and limits: In scalp and blood, many expanded lesional clones persisted during tofacitinib. Mice showed clearer TCR sharing than patients did, a gap that was possibly HLA-related.

Extracted RNA was reverse transcribed, and the resulting cDNA served as sequencing template. The protocol was immunoSEQ multiplex PCR, while the TCRdb copy is restricted to in-frame clones and leaves out a portion. The table includes about 90,000 clones, 40% to 50% detected once. Noted treatment: oral pan-JAK inhibitor, 5-10 mg twice daily. Obtained from alopecia areata patients were lesional scalp punch biopsies along with peripheral blood. Germline V gene lookup returns CDR1 SGHNT and CDR2 YYREEE (reference sequence). The J segment lost 0 bases and the V segment lost 4 bases, leaving 13 bases of the junction unmatched. The CDR3 is made up of 18 amino acids.

The sequence was obtained from a human donor with alopecia areata. This specimen was CD8+ T cells sorted from blood, taken at week 24, from a patient treated with tofacitinib. V gene TRBV5-4 combines with J gene TRBJ1-2; 9 nucleotides line up with TRBD1. The CDR3 here is CASSGFTGGSLANYGYTF. CDR3 coding DNA: TGTGCCAGCAGCGGTTTTACAGGGGGCTCCTTAGCTAACTATGGCTACACCTTC.